These 30 T cell receptor beta chains were sequenced from one sample in a study of T cell responses to AZD1222 COVID-19 vaccine. The method was immunoSEQ multiplex PCR; TCRdb's version includes in-frame clones alone and lacks a portion of them. The sample yields about 97,000 clones, 88% seen once. Sequenced here: peripheral blood, sampled on day 0 of AZD1222 vaccination. The receptor source for this set is an adult in good health.

Worth noting for this clone: Other DNA sequences of this sample code for an identical CDR3. The V call is TRBV7-2, the J call TRBJ1-2; D remains unclear. V dropped 0 bases and J dropped 0 bases, with 5 bases sitting between them. CDR1 is SGHTA, CDR2 FQGNSA, per germline. The CDR3 has 14 amino acids. The CDR3: CASSLARANYGYTF. The CDR3 DNA sequence: TGTGCCAGCAGCTTAGCGCGTGCTAACTATGGCTACACCTTC.

The genes are TRBV9 and TRBJ2-5; D is possibly TRBD2 (5 bases). CDR3 length: 13 residues. Trimming removed 2 bases from V and 5 bases from J, with 10 bases in between. CDR1 and CDR2 (germline): SGDLS, YYNGEE. CDR3 protein: CASSVSSWETQYF. CDR3 in DNA: TGTGCCAGCAGCGTTTCTAGCTGGGAGACCCAGTACTTC.

The table lists this clone with a count of one. This chain links TRBV5-1 with TRBJ2-5; TRBD2 might be the D (6 bases). This CDR3 comprises 14 residues. V lost 7 bases and J 4 bases, leaving 17 bases between the germline ends. CDR1 is SGHRS, CDR2 YFSETQ, per germline. The CDR3 loop is CASSRLGGGETQYF. The CDR3 DNA is TGCGCCAGCTCCCGCCTTGGGGGAGGAGAGACCCAGTACTTC.

The chain employs TRBV30 and TRBJ1-1, with D perhaps TRBD1 (6 bases). Trimming removed 0 bases at V and 4 bases at J, with 15 bases between. CDR1 and CDR2 (germline): GTSNPN, SVGIG (reference sequence). The CDR3 has 15 amino acids. The CDR3 sequence is CAWSVGGGRATEAFF. In DNA, the CDR3 is TGTGCCTGGAGTGTAGGGGGGGGAAGGGCCACTGAAGCTTTCTTT.

In its sample, this clone was seen once. V gene TRBV4-2 combines with J gene TRBJ2-3, with D possibly matching TRBD2 (6 bases). CDR1 is LGHNA and CDR2 is YNFKEQ in the germline V gene. V lost 1 base and J 2 bases, leaving 10 bases between the germline ends. CDR3 length: 15 residues. As DNA, the CDR3 is TGTGCCAGCAGCCAAGGGGCGGGAAACACAGATACGCAGTATTTT. As protein: CASSQGAGNTDTQYF.

This clone is a singleton in its sample. The chain links TRBV7-2 to TRBJ1-2; tentatively, D is TRBD1 (6 bases). Trimming removed 3 bases from V and 4 bases from J, with 15 bases in between. The CDR3 sequence is 15 residues long. The germline V gene encodes CDR1 SGHTA and CDR2 FQGNSA. The CDR3 DNA is TGTGCCAGCAGCTTCGCGACAGGCGTTGGCTATGGCTACACCTTC. Encoded protein: CASSFATGVGYGYTF.

This chain joins TRBV5-1 and TRBJ2-7; 9 bases are shared with TRBD2. After removal of 2 bases from V and 0 bases from J, the junction contained 3 bases not matched to a gene. The CDR3 runs to 15 residues. Germline lookup yields CDR1 SGHRS and CDR2 YFSETQ. For the CDR3, the DNA is TGCGCCAGCAGCTTAGTACTAGCGGGCTCCTACGAGCAGTACTTC. It codes for CASSLVLAGSYEQYF. The entire variable domain, with the rest obtained from reference TRBV5-1 and TRBJ2-7, is as follows: KAGVTQTPRYLIKTRGQQVTLSCSPISGHRSVSWYQQTPGQGLQFLFEYFSETQRNKGNFPGRFSGRQFSNSRSEMNVSTLELGDSALYLCASSLVLAGSYEQYFGPGTRLTVT.

V gene TRBV19 combines with J gene TRBJ1-5, with a possible D match to TRBD1 (5 bases). The CDR3 spans 14 residues. Germline assignment: CDR1 LNHDA and CDR2 SQIVND (reference sequence). The germline V and J ends were trimmed by 6 bases and 1 base, with 10 bases remaining between them. Here the CDR3 DNA reads TGTGCCAGTAGGAGACGGGGCAGCAATCAGCCCCAGCATTTT. This gives the protein CASRRRGSNQPQHF.

This chain connects TRBV21-1 to TRBJ1-5; the D call of TRBD1 is as the table states it, not checked on the DNA. TRBV21-1 is a pseudogene. The CDR3 covers 20 residues. The CDR3 region is CAGLQSVPGQGNKGNQPQHF. The CDR3 region has the DNA TGTGCCGGCTTACAAAGCGTCCCGGGACAGGGGAATAAAGGCAATCAGCCCCAGCATTTT.

With respect to this clone: One end of the junction is discordant with germline, which a read error may explain. The CDR3 sequence: CARRDRQNNSPLHF. The CDR3 DNA reads as TGTGCCAGGAGGGATCGGCAGAATAATTCACCCCTCCACTTT. The chain links TRBV30 to TRBJ1-6; D is undetermined. CDR1 GTSNPN and CDR2 SVGIG come from the germline V gene (reference sequence). CDR3 length: 14 amino acids.

This chain joins TRBV6-5 and TRBJ1-5; D gene uncertain. This CDR3 spans 14 amino acids. Germline-derived CDR1 and CDR2 are MNHEY and SVGAGI. Trimming took 5 bases from V and 0 from J, leaving 8 bases between them. As DNA, the CDR3 is TGTGCCAGCAGTAAGTTGGATAGCAATCAGCCCCAGCATTTT. Translated, it gives CASSKLDSNQPQHF.

The V and J genes are TRBV5-1 and TRBJ1-4; the D is unclear. The ends were cut back, 3 bases at V and 7 bases at J, with 16 bases in the middle. This CDR3 is built from 15 residues. Germline V lookup: CDR1 SGHRS, CDR2 YFSETQ. CDR3 loop: CASSSRDVNSEKLFF. The CDR3 coding sequence is TGCGCCAGCAGCTCCCGAGACGTCAACTCTGAAAAACTGTTTTTT. The full variable domain, its missing parts supplied by reference TRBV5-1 and TRBJ1-4, is KAGVTQTPRYLIKTRGQQVTLSCSPISGHRSVSWYQQTPGQGLQFLFEYFSETQRNKGNFPGRFSGRQFSNSRSEMNVSTLELGDSALYLCASSSRDVNSEKLFFGSGTQLSVL.

The V and J genes are TRBV15 and TRBJ2-1, with a weak D call TRBD1 (6 bases). This CDR3 has 12 residues. Between the trimmed V and J ends, which lost 11 bases and 4 bases, there was a span of 12 bases. In germline, CDR1 is LNHNV, CDR2 YYDKDF (reference sequence). CDR3 residues: CAGGRGYNEQFF. The CDR3 DNA follows: TGTGCCGGCGGCAGGGGTTACAATGAGCAGTTCTTC.

The V and J genes are TRBV5-1 and TRBJ1-6, with D unresolved. The CDR3 has 15 amino acids. Germline V lookup: CDR1 SGHRS, CDR2 YFSETQ. V gave up 5 bases and J gave up 0 bases, with 9 bases separating them. CDR3 protein: CASRQESSYNSPLHF. The CDR3 region has the DNA TGCGCCAGCAGGCAGGAGAGCTCCTATAATTCACCCCTCCACTTT.

The chain uses TRBV5-1 and TRBJ1-6; the match to TRBD1 covers 9 bases. The CDR3 runs to 15 residues. The trim removed 1 base at V and 9 bases at J, leaving 5 bases unmatched. Germline CDR1 reads SGHRS; CDR2 reads YFSETQ. The DNA of the CDR3 is TGCGCCAGCAGCTTGTTGGGACAGGGCGTTTCACCCCTCCACTTT. Translated, it gives CASSLLGQGVSPLHF.

The J gene is TRBJ2-1, the V gene TRBV30; D possibly matches TRBD1 or TRBD2 (6 bases each). From germline, CDR1 is GTSNPN and CDR2 SVGIG (reference sequence). This CDR3 region has 14 residues. The ends were cut back, 3 bases at V and 4 bases at J, with 13 bases in the middle. DNA of the CDR3: TGTGCCTGGAGAAGGGGGGCCCTTTACAATGAGCAGTTCTTC. This encodes CAWRRGALYNEQFF.

The chain recombines TRBV11-3 with TRBJ1-5; possibly TRBD1 for D (5 bases). The CDR3 has 13 amino acids. The V end lost 0 bases, the J end lost 9 bases, and 9 bases lay between the germline ends. Germline V gene data show CDR1 as SGHNT and CDR2 as YENEEA. The CDR3 region has the DNA TGTGCCAGCAGCTTAGACGGGACGGGGCCCCAGCATTTT. This translates into CASSLDGTGPQHF.

V and J are TRBV5-6 and TRBJ2-5, with D perhaps matching TRBD1 or TRBD2 (5 bases each). This CDR3 spans 14 amino acids. With 4 bases removed from V and 5 bases from J, the gap between germline ends came to 15 bases. Germline CDR1 and CDR2: SGHDT and YYEEEE. CDR3 in amino acids: CASSHGSRGETQYF. The CDR3 DNA follows: TGTGCCAGCAGCCACGGGTCTCGGGGCGAGACCCAGTACTTC.

The genes are TRBV2 and TRBJ1-3, with 7 bases matching TRBD1. Germline V lookup: CDR1 SNHLY, CDR2 FYNNEI. The CDR3 is made up of 13 amino acids. V was clipped by 7 bases and J by 4 bases; unmatched bases: 4. CDR3 bases: TGTGCCAGCAAGGGGACAGCGGGAAACACCATATATTTT. Translating it yields CASKGTAGNTIYF.

The chain recombines TRBV30 with TRBJ2-7; possibly TRBD1 for D (6 bases). Germline values: CDR1 GTSNPN, CDR2 SVGIG (reference sequence). CDR3 size: 13 residues. Deletions cut 3 bases from V and 4 bases from J, with 13 bases between. The CDR3 DNA follows: TGTGCCTGGAGCCAAGGTAGGGGGTACGAGCAGTACTTC. It encodes CAWSQGRGYEQYF.

The genes are TRBV3-1 (or the pseudogene TRBV3-2) and TRBJ2-1, with 13 positions matching TRBD2. Germline V gene data show CDR1 as LGHDT and CDR2 as YNNKEL (reference sequence). CDR3 length equals 18 residues. The J segment lost 4 bases and the V segment lost 0 bases, leaving 6 bases of the junction unmatched. This chain's CDR3 is CASSQDIRTSGRYNEQFF. The CDR3 DNA sequence: TGTGCCAGCAGCCAAGACATCCGGACTAGCGGGAGATACAATGAGCAGTTCTTC.

The CDR3 sequence is CASSQGREYGYTF. The CDR3 coding sequence is TGTGCCAGCTCACAGGGACGGGAGTATGGCTACACCTTC. The gene calls are TRBV6-5 and TRBJ1-2, with D perhaps matching TRBD1 (6 bases). Trimming stripped 8 bases from V and 5 bases from J, with 15 bases between. Germline V gene sequence: CDR1 MNHEY, CDR2 SVGAGI. There are 13 residues in the CDR3.

The gene calls are TRBV6-5 and TRBJ2-3; the D gene is possibly TRBD2 (6 bases). Trimming removed 2 bases at V and 1 base at J, with 10 bases between. The CDR3 sequence is 15 residues long. CDR1 MNHEY and CDR2 SVGAGI come from the germline V gene. CDR3 nucleotides: TGTGCCAGCAGTTACCGGGACTGGGGCACAGATACGCAGTATTTT. It translates to CASSYRDWGTDTQYF.

The J gene is TRBJ2-5, the V gene TRBV28; TRBD1 or TRBD2 may be the D gene (5 bases each). CDR3 length equals 18 residues. The germline gives CDR1 MDHEN, CDR2 SYDVKM. Trimming shortened V by 4 bases and J by 5 bases, and 26 bases separated the two germline ends. In DNA, the CDR3 is TGTGCCAGCAGTTCTTCTAAGTTGAGGGGCCTTCCCCCCGAGACCCAGTACTTC. Amino acid sequence: CASSSSKLRGLPPETQYF.

This clone was seen only a few times. The V gene is TRBV3-1 (or the pseudogene TRBV3-2), the J gene TRBJ1-1, with TRBD1 matching over 8 bases. Per the germline V gene, CDR1 is LGHDT and CDR2 is YNNKEL (reference sequence). The CDR3 sequence is 16 residues long. V lost 2 bases to trimming and J lost 1 base; unmatched junction nucleotides: 6. DNA of the CDR3: TGTGCCAGCAGCCAACGGGACAGGAGCCCGAACACTGAAGCTTTCTTT. It encodes CASSQRDRSPNTEAFF.

This rearrangement joins TRBV6-5 to TRBJ1-3; TRBD1 is a possible D gene (6 bases). This CDR3 is built from 14 residues. Per germline, CDR1 MNHEY and CDR2 SVGAGI. Trimming left V 6 bases short and J 4 bases short, with 13 bases between. CDR3: CASSQTGFGNTIYF. CDR3 sequence (DNA): TGTGCCAGCAGCCAGACAGGATTCGGAAACACCATATATTTT.

This clone was observed a few times. The CDR3 spells CAWGLRLEAFF. The CDR3 DNA sequence: TGTGCCTGGGGCCTGAGGCTTGAAGCTTTCTTT. V gene TRBV30 combines with J gene TRBJ1-1; D is ambiguous. V gave up 5 bases and J gave up 7 bases, with 11 bases separating them. CDR1 GTSNPN and CDR2 SVGIG come from the germline V gene (reference sequence). This CDR3 is 11 amino acids long.

The V and J genes are TRBV5-1 and TRBJ2-7, with D possibly matching TRBD2 (6 bases). The CDR3 is 14 amino acids. The V gene lost 3 bases and the J gene lost 0 bases, with 10 bases spanning the gap. Germline CDR1 SGHRS, CDR2 YFSETQ. DNA for the CDR3: TGCGCCAGCAGCTCCCGGGGGAGCTCCTACGAGCAGTACTTC. Protein product: CASSSRGSSYEQYF.

The rearrangement uses TRBV25-1 and TRBJ1-6; no firm D call. CDR3 length: 17 amino acids. Germline V gives CDR1 MGHDK, CDR2 SYGVNS. V was clipped by 1 base and J by 2 bases, with 12 bases between them. CDR3 residues: CASSEFRAAPYNSPLHF. CDR3 DNA sequence: TGTGCCAGCAGTGAATTTAGGGCAGCGCCCTATAATTCACCCCTCCACTTT.

The chain recombines TRBV3-1 (or the pseudogene TRBV3-2) with TRBJ1-2, with 9 bases matching TRBD1. The CDR3 consists of 13 residues. Germline assignment: CDR1 LGHDT and CDR2 YNNKEL (reference sequence). V shed 6 bases and J 8 bases; nucleotides not matched to a gene: 7. The CDR3 DNA reads TGTGCCAGCAGACCCGGACAGGGGCAAGGCTACACCTTC. It is translated as CASRPGQGQGYTF.